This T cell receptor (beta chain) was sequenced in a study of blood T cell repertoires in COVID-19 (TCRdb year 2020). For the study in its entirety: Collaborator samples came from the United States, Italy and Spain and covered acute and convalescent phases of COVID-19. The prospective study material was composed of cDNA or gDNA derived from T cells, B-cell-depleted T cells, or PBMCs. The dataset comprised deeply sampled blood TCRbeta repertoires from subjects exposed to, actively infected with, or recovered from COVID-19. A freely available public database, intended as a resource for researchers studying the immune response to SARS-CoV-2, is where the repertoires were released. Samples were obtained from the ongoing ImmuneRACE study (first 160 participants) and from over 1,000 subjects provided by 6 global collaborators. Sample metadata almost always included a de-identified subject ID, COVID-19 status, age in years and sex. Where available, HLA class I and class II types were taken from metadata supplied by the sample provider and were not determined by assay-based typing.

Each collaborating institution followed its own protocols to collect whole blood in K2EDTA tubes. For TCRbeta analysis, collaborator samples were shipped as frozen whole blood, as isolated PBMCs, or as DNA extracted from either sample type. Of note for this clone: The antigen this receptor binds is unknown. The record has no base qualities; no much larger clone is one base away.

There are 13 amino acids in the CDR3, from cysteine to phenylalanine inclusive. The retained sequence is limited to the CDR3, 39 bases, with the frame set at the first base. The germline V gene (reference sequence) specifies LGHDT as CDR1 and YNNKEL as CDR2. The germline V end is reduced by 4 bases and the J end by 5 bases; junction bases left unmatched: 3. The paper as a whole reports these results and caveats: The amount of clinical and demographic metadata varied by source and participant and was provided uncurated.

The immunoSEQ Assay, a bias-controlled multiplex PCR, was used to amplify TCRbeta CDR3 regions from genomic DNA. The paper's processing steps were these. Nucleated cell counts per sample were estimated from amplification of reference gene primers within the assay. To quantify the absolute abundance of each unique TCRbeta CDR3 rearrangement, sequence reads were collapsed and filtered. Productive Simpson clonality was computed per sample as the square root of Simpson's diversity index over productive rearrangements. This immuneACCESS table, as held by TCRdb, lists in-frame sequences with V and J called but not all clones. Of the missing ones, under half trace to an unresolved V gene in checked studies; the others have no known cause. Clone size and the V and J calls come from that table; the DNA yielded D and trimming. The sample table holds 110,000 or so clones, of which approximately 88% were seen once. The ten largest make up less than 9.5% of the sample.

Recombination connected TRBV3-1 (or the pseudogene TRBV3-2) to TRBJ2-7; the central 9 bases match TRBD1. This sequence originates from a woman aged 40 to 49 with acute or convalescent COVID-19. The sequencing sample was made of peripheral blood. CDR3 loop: CASSLGTGHEQYF. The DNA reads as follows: TGTGCCAGCAGCCTTGGGACAGGGCACGAGCAGTACTTC.